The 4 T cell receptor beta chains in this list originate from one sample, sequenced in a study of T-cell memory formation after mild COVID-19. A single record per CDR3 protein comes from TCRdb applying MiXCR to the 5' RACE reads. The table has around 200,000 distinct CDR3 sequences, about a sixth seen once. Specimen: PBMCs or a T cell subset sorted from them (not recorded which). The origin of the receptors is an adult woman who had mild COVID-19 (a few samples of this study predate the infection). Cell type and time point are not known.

CDR3 protein: CATSRDNSQDRGRGPYNEQFF. In DNA, the CDR3 is TGTGCCACCAGCAGAGATAATTCGCAAGATCGGGGGCGCGGGCCTTACAATGAGCAGTTCTTC. The chain employs TRBV15 and TRBJ2-1, with D perhaps matching TRBD1 or TRBD2 (6 bases each). The V gene's germline CDR1 is LNHNV and CDR2 YYDKDF (reference sequence). The CDR3 length is 21 residues. V was trimmed by 0 bases and J by 4 bases, leaving 28 bases between them. The entire variable domain, with the rest obtained from reference TRBV15 and TRBJ2-1, is as follows: DAMVIQNPRYQVTQFGKPVTLSCSQTLNHNVMYWYQQKSSQAPKLLFHYYDKDFNNEADTPDNFQSRRPNTSFCFLDIRSPGLGDTAMYLCATSRDNSQDRGRGPYNEQFFGPGTRLTVL.

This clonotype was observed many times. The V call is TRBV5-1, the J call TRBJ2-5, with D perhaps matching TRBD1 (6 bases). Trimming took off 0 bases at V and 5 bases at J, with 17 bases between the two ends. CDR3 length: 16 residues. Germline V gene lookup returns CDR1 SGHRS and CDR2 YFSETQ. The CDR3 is CASSLAPAGTPETQYF. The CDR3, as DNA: TGCGCCAGCAGCTTGGCCCCCGCCGGGACACCCGAGACCCAGTACTTC.

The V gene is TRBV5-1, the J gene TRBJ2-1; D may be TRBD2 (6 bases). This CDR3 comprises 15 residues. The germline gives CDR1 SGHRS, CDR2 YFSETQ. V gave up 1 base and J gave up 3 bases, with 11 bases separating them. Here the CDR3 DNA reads TGCGCCAGCAGCTTGACGGGGGAGGTCTACAATGAGCAGTTCTTC. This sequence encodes CASSLTGEVYNEQFF.

The DNA for the CDR3 is TGTGCCAGCAGCTTAGAGTTTAGCACAGATACGCAGTATTTT. It codes for CASSLEFSTDTQYF. The rearrangement links TRBV7-2 to TRBJ2-3; D gene unclear. There are 14 residues in the CDR3. Trimming took off 1 base at V and 0 bases at J, with 5 bases between the two ends. Germline CDR1 SGHTA, CDR2 FQGNSA.